This T cell receptor beta chain was found in a study of human T cells and chemical hapten exposure. Germline V gene sequence: CDR1 MDHEN, CDR2 SYDVKM. This CDR3 is 16 amino acids long. V lost 5 bases to trimming and J lost 0 bases, with 14 bases between them. TCRdb independently ran MiXCR on the RACE reads; one entry per CDR3 protein. The sample contains just over 80,000 distinct CDR3 sequences, over 8.5% of which appear only once. Documented time point: patch test 1, 2 weeks after DPC sensitization. Treatment noted: therapeutic diphenylcyclopropenone sensitization with weekly scalp DPC. At patch-test visits, sampling came before the patch test. Alopecia patients deemed DPC-suitable, aged 18 to 70, excluding pregnancy.

The TCR comes from a woman aged 45-65 years with alopecia areata. Some clones in this sample may be carry-over from other donors' samples. The V call is TRBV28, the J call TRBJ1-5; D call uncertain. The input for sequencing was whole blood, taken in connection with sensitization to the hapten diphenylcyclopropenone (DPC). The CDR3: CASSPWAVNSNQPQHF. The CDR3 coding sequence is TGTGCCAGCAGTCCCTGGGCGGTAAATAGCAATCAGCCCCAGCATTTT.